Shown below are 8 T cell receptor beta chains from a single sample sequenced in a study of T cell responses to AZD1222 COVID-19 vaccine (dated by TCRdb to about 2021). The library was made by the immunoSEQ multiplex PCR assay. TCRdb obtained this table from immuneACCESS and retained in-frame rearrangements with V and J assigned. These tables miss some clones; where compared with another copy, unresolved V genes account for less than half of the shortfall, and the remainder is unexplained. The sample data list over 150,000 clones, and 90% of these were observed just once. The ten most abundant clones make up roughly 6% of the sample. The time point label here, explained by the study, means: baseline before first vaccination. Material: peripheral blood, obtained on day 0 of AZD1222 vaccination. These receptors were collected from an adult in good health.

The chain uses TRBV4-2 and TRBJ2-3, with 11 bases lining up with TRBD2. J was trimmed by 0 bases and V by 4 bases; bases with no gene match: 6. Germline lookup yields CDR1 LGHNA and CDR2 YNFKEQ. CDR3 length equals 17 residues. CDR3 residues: CASSPYSGRGSTDTQYF. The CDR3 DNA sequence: TGTGCCAGCAGCCCCTATAGCGGGAGGGGGAGCACAGATACGCAGTATTTT.

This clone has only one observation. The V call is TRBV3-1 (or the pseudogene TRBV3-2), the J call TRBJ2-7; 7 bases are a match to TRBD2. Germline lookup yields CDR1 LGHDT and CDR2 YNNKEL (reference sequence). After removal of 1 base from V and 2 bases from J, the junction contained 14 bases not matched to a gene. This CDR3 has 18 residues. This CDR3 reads CASSQAGTSASAPYEQYF. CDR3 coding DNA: TGTGCCAGCAGCCAAGCCGGTACTAGCGCTTCCGCCCCCTACGAGCAGTACTTC.

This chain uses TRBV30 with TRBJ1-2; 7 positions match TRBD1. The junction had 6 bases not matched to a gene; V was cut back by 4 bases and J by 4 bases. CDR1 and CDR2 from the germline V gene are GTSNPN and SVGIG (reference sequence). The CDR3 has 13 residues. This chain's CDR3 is CAWNNRGTYGYTF. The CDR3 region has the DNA TGTGCCTGGAATAACAGGGGAACCTATGGCTACACCTTC. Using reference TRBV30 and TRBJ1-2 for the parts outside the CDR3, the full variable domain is SQTIHQWPATLVQPVGSPLSLECTVEGTSNPNLYWYRQAAGRGLQLLFYSVGIGQISSEVPQNLSASRPQDRQFILSSKKLLLSDSGFYLCAWNNRGTYGYTFGSGTRLTVV.

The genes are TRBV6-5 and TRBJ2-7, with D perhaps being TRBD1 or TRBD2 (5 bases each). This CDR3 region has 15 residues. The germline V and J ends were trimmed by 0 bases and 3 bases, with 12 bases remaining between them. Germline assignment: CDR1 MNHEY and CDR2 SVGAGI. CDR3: CASSYSGQGDYEQYF. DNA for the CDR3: TGTGCCAGCAGTTACTCGGGGCAGGGAGACTACGAGCAGTACTTC.

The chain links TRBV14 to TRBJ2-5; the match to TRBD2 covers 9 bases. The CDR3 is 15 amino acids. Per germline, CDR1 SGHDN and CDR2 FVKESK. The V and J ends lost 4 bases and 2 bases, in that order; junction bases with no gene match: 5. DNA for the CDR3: TGTGCCAGCAGCCTGTTTAGCGGGAGACAAGAGACCCAGTACTTC. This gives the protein CASSLFSGRQETQYF.

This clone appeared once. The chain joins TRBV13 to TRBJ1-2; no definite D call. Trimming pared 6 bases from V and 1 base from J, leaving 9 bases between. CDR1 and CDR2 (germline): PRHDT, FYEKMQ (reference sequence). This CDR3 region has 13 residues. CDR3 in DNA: TGTGCCAGCAGGCCGACACTTAACTATGGCTACACCTTC. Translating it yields CASRPTLNYGYTF.

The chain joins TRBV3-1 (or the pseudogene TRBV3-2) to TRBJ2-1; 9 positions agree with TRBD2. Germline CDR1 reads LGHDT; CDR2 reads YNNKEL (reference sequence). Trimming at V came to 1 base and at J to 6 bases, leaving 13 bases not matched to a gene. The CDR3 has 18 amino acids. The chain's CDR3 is CASSQVWRGGHGVNEQFF. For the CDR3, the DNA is TGTGCCAGCAGCCAAGTTTGGCGGGGGGGCCATGGGGTCAATGAGCAGTTCTTC.

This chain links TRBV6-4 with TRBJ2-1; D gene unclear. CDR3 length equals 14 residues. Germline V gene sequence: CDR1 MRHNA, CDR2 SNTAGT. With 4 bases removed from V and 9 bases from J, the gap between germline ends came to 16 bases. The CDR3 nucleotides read TGTGCCAGCAGTGGTTCGGACGGCGTGGGTGAGCAGTTCTTC. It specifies CASSGSDGVGEQFF.